Described below is a single T cell receptor beta chain sequence and its context. What it binds is not known. Primers for the PCR totalled 60 Vbeta and 13 Jbeta. Assay: immunoSEQ multiplex PCR; the TCRdb copy retains only in-frame clones and omits some. The sample has around 65,000 clones, around four fifths seen once. The source of the sample is a study of cytomegalovirus exposure and HLA in healthy donors. General study findings and limits: The study recorded fewer than 200 TCR beta chains that were cytomegalovirus-associated.

The CDR3 loop spans 13 amino acids. CDR1 is MNHNS, CDR2 SASEGT, per germline. V was clipped by 7 bases and J by 1 base, with 8 bases between them. The clonotype was recovered from a girl aged 5 to 17 in good health and CMV-seropositive. The rearrangement uses TRBV6-1 and TRBJ1-5; D call uncertain. The sample was PBMCs. In nucleotides, the CDR3 is TGTGCCAGCATGGAGGACAGCAATCAGCCCCAGCATTTT. Residues: CASMEDSNQPQHF.